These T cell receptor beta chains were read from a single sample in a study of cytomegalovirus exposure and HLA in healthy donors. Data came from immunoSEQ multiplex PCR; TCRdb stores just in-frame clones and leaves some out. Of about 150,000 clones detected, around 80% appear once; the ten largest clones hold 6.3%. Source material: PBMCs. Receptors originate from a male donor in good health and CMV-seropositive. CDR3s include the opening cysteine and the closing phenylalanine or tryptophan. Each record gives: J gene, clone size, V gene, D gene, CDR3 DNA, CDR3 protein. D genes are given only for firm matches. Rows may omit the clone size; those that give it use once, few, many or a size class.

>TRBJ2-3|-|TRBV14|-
TGTGCCAGCAGCCGGGGACTTCACACAGATACGCAGTATTTT
CASSRGLHTDTQYF
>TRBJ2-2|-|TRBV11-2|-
TGTGCCAGCAGCCCCCCGGGACTTTACACCGGGGAGCTGTTTTTT
CASSPPGLYTGELFF
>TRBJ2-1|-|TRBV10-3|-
TGTGCCATCAGTGAGTCGGGCATCGGGGATGAGCAGTTCTTC
CAISESGIGDEQFF
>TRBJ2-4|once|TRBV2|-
TGTGCCAGCAGTGAAGCGCTTCTAGGTAAAAACATTCAGTACTTC
CASSEALLGKNIQYF
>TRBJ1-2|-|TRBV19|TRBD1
TGTGCCAGTAGTCTGGGACAGGGAGCGGCTAACTATGGCTACACCTTC
CASSLGQGAANYGYTF
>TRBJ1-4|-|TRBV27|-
TGTGCCAGCAGTATCCAGGGTTTCGGTGAAAAACTGTTTTTT
CASSIQGFGEKLFF
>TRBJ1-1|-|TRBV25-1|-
TGTGCCAGCAGTGGCGGGCAGACTGAAGCTTTCTTT
CASSGGQTEAFF
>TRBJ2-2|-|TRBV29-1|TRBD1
TGCAGCGTCACGGGACAGGGGGCTTTCGCCGGGGAGCTGTTTTTT
CSVTGQGAFAGELFF
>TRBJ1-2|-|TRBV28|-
TGTGCCAGCAGTTTAATGCAGTCCTATGGCTACACCTTC
CASSLMQSYGYTF
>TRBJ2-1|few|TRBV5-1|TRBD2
TGCGCCAGCAGCCCTGGAGGACTAGGGTATGAGCAGTTCTTC
CASSPGGLGYEQFF
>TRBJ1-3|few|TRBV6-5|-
TGTGCCAGCGCACAACAATTCACCATATATTTT
CASAQQFTIYF
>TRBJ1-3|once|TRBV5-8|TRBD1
TGTGCCAGCAGCTTGGGAATGACAGGGCGAGGCTCTGGAAACACCATATATTTT
CASSLGMTGRGSGNTIYF
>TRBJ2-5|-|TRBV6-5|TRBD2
TGTGCCAGCACCCACGGGGCTAGCGGGAGGGAGCAGTACTTC
CASTHGASGREQYF
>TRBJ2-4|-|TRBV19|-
TGTGCCAGTAGTATAGGTGGCGGACCGGGGGACATTCAGTACTTC
CASSIGGGPGDIQYF
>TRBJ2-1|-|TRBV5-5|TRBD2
TGTGCCAGCAGCTTAAGAGGTGCGGGAGGAACCTACAATGAGCAGTTCTTC
CASSLRGAGGTYNEQFF
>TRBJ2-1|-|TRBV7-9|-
TGTGCCAGCAGCTTAGGTGGGTCGGGGAATGAGCAGTTCTTC
CASSLGGSGNEQFF
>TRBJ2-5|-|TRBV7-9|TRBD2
TGTTCCAGCAGCCGGGGGGTGGAGACCCAGTACTTC
CSSSRGVETQYF
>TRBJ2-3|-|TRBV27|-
TGTGCCAGCAGCGGACAGAGGAGCACAGATACGCAGTATTTT
CASSGQRSTDTQYF
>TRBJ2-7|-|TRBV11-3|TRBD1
TGTGCCAGCCGCGATTCATGGGACAGGGGGCACGAGCAGTACTTC
CASRDSWDRGHEQYF
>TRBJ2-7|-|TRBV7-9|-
TGTGCCAGCAGCTTTATCAGTCACGAGCAGTACTTC
CASSFISHEQYF
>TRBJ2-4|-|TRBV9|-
TGTGCCAGCAGCGTAGAGGGGGCGGGAGGAGACAAAAACATTCAGTACTTC
CASSVEGAGGDKNIQYF
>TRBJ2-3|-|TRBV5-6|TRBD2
TGTGCCAGCAGCTCCCCACTAGCGGGTGTCACAGATACGCAGTATTTT
CASSSPLAGVTDTQYF
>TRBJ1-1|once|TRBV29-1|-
TGCAGCTTGGCTGCGGGACTGAACACTGAAGCTTTCTTT
CSLAAGLNTEAFF
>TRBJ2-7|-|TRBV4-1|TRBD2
TGCGCCAGCAGCCAAGTCACTAGCGGGATCTCCTACGAGCAGTACTTC
CASSQVTSGISYEQYF
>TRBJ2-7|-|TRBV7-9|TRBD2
TGTGCCAGCAGCTTAGCGAAACTAGCGGGCTCCTCCTACGAGCAGTACTTC
CASSLAKLAGSSYEQYF
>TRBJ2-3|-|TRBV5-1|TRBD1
TGCGCCAGCAGCTTGGATGGGTTCTCCGGGACAGGGAGTCGAGATACGCAGTATTTT
CASSLDGFSGTGSRDTQYF
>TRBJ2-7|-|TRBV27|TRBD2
TGTGCCAGCAGTCCCCCGAGGACTAGCGGGAGATTCCGCGAGCAGTACTTC
CASSPPRTSGRFREQYF
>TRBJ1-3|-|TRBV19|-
TGTGCCAGTAGTACCCTAACACCGGGAGGAAACACCATATATTTT
CASSTLTPGGNTIYF
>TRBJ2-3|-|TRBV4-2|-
TGTGCCAGCAGCCAAGTGGGAGGCTTGCGCTCCACAGATACGCAGTATTTT
CASSQVGGLRSTDTQYF
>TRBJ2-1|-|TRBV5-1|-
TGCGCCAGCAGCTTGGTTGGGAGCCACAATGAGCAGTTCTTC
CASSLVGSHNEQFF
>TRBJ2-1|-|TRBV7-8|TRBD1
TGTGCCAGCAGCGGGGACAGGGGCTCCTACAATGAGCAGTTCTTC
CASSGDRGSYNEQFF
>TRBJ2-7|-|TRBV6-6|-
TGTGCCAGCAGTCGGACAGAGACCTACGAGCAGTACTTC
CASSRTETYEQYF
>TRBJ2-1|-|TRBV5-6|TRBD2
TGTGCCAGCAGCTCTCGACTAGCGGGAGTCTATGAGCAGTTCTTC
CASSSRLAGVYEQFF
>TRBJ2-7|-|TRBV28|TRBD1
TGTGCCAGCAGTCCGGGGACAGGGGGACAGTACGAGCAGTACTTC
CASSPGTGGQYEQYF
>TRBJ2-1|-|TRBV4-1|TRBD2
TGCGCCAGCAGCCAAGGATTAGCGGGACCCAATGAGCAGTTCTTC
CASSQGLAGPNEQFF
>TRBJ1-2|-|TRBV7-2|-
TGTGCCAGCAGCCGCATTGTCTGGACAGAGACTAACTATGGCTACACCTTC
CASSRIVWTETNYGYTF
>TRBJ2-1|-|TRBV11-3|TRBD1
TGTGCCAGCAGTGGAAGGGTTCAGGGGGTAGGCATTGAGCAGTTCTTC
CASSGRVQGVGIEQFF
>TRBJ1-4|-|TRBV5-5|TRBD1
TGTGCCAGCAGCGCGGGGGACAGGGAAAAACTGTTTTTT
CASSAGDREKLFF
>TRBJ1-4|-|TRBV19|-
TGTGCCAGTAGTTCCTCCCAGAGGGCTGAAAAACTGTTTTTT
CASSSSQRAEKLFF
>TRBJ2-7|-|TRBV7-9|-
TGTGCCAGCAGCTCACGGACAGATGCCTACGAGCAGTACTTC
CASSSRTDAYEQYF
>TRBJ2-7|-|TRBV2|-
TGTGCCAGCAGTGTCGGAGTCTACGAGCAGTACTTC
CASSVGVYEQYF
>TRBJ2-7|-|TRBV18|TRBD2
TGTGCCAGCTCACCATTGCCCAGCGGGAGTTCTAGGCTCGAGCAGTACTTC
CASSPLPSGSSRLEQYF
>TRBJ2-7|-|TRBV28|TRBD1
TGTGCCAGCAGTTACTCAAGTCAGACTTGGACAGGAAGATCCTACGAGCAGTACTTC
CASSYSSQTWTGRSYEQYF
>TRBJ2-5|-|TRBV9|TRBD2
TGTGCCAGCAGCGTTTCTCCGGGGGGCCAAGAGACCCAGTACTTC
CASSVSPGGQETQYF
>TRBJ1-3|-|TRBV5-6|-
TGTGCCAGCAGCTTACTTCGCTCTGGAAACACCATATATTTT
CASSLLRSGNTIYF
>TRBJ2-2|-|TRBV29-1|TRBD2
TGCAGCGTTGAAGGACTAGCCAACACCGGGGAGCTGTTTTTT
CSVEGLANTGELFF
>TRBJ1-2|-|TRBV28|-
TGTGCCAGCAGTCCGGTTTGGGGGCGCGACTTCTGCACCTTC
CASSPVWGRDFCTF
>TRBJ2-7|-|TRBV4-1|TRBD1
TGCGCCAGCAGCCAAGTCCCACAGACAGGGGGCTACGAGCAGTACTTC
CASSQVPQTGGYEQYF
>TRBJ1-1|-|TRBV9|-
TGTGCCAGCAGCGTAGCCGGTTGGACTGAAGCTTTCTTT
CASSVAGWTEAFF
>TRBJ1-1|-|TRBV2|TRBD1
TGTGCCAGCAGCCGGGACAGAGTGGGCACTGAAGCTTTCTTT
CASSRDRVGTEAFF
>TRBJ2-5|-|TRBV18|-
TGTGCCAGCTCACCGTCCCAGGTACAAGAGACCCAGTACTTC
CASSPSQVQETQYF
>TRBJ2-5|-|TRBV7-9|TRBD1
TGTGCCTCCCAGGGACAGGGGGCGCGGGAGACCCAGTACTTC
CASQGQGARETQYF
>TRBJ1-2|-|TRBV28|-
TGTGCCAGCAGCCAGCCGGGGAAGTTCTCAAAGGGCTACACCTTC
CASSQPGKFSKGYTF